Presented here are 20 T cell receptor beta chains from one specimen sequenced in a study of high-grade serous ovarian cancer treatment subgroups (dated by TCRdb to the early 2020s). Library generation was performed with the immunoSEQ multiplex PCR assay. The source is immuneACCESS, and TCRdb retained only in-frame sequences with V and J called. Part of the clones is not carried over; for the studies checked, unresolved V genes explain less than half of this, and the remainder is unexplained. Counted in this sample were approximately 4,200 clones; approximately 80% of them appeared once. The ten largest account for 7.5% to 9% of the sample. Collection of tumor samples took place before definitive surgery or chemotherapy. Sequencing used tumor tissue. The receptors shown here come from a human donor with high-grade serous ovarian cancer.

The chain has TRBV18 and TRBJ1-3; 9 bases map to TRBD1. From germline, CDR1 is KGHSH and CDR2 LQKENI. The V and J ends lost 5 bases and 0 bases, in that order; junction bases with no gene match: 11. The CDR3 runs to 18 residues. CDR3 coding DNA: TGTGCCAGCTCAGGCCGGGACAGGGCATTGGTCTCTGGAAACACCATATATTTT. Protein sequence: CASSGRDRALVSGNTIYF.

In this sample, this clone turned up a few times. The chain is built from TRBV4-1 and TRBJ1-2; D ambiguous. V lost 0 bases and J 4 bases, leaving 12 bases between the germline ends. Germline V gene lookup returns CDR1 MGHRA and CDR2 YSYEKL. The CDR3 totals 15 residues. CDR3 coding DNA: TGCGCCAGCAGCCAAGATGTGGCAGTAACCTATGGCTACACCTTC. Translated: CASSQDVAVTYGYTF.

The chain is built from TRBV18 and TRBJ2-4, with D unclear. Deletions cut 2 bases from V and 16 bases from J, with 18 bases between. Looked up from germline, CDR1 is KGHSH and CDR2 is LQKENI. This CDR3 has 13 residues. CDR3 sequence: CASSPGFRAINYF. The CDR3 DNA reads as TGTGCCAGCTCACCAGGTTTTAGAGCTATCAACTACTTC.

The chain employs TRBV2 and TRBJ1-5; 7 nucleotides agree with TRBD1. Germline CDR1 SNHLY, CDR2 FYNNEI. J gave up 0 bases and V 6 bases, and 2 bases lay outside the gene matches. This CDR3 has 14 amino acids. In DNA, the CDR3 is TGTGCCAGCAGGACAGGGAATAGCAATCAGCCCCAGCATTTT. Translating it yields CASRTGNSNQPQHF.

V usage is TRBV7-2 and J usage is TRBJ2-1; D may correspond to TRBD1 or TRBD2 (5 bases each). CDR1 and CDR2 (germline): SGHTA, FQGNSA. The CDR3 length is 15 residues. V lost 4 bases to trimming and J lost 8 bases, with 18 bases between them. CDR3 in DNA: TGTGCCAGCAGCTCTCAGGGACGTCCGGAATATGAGCAGTTCTTC. Translated, it gives CASSSQGRPEYEQFF.

The chain is built from TRBV7-2 and TRBJ1-1; D may be TRBD1 (5 bases). Trimming took 2 bases from V and 1 from J, leaving 8 bases between them. CDR1 is SGHTA and CDR2 is FQGNSA in the germline V gene. The length of the CDR3 is 14 residues. The CDR3 nucleotides read TGTGCCAGCAGCTTACAGGGCCGGAACACTGAAGCTTTCTTT. Amino acids: CASSLQGRNTEAFF.

V and J are TRBV7-9 and TRBJ1-1, with D uncertain. Germline CDR1 SEHNR, CDR2 FQNEAQ (reference sequence). The V gene lost 1 base and the J gene lost 2 bases, with 8 bases spanning the gap. The CDR3 consists of 14 residues. The DNA of the CDR3 is TGTGCCAGCAGCTTAGTTTCTGTCAACACTGAAGCTTTCTTT. Translating gives CASSLVSVNTEAFF.

The chain has TRBV7-3 and TRBJ2-1; 8 positions match TRBD2. Looked up from germline, CDR1 is SGHTA and CDR2 is FQGTGA. The CDR3 is 14 amino acids. After removal of 2 bases from V and 9 bases from J, the junction contained 6 bases not matched to a gene. CDR3 in amino acids: CASSLAGGTTEQFF. Here the CDR3 DNA reads TGTGCCAGCAGCTTAGCGGGGGGTACCACTGAGCAGTTCTTC. Complete variable domain (other parts from reference TRBV7-3 and TRBJ2-1): GAGVSQTPSNKVTEKGKYVELRCDPISGHTALYWYRQSLGQGPEFLIYFQGTGAADDSGLPNDRFFAVRPEGSVSTLKIQRTERGDSAVYLCASSLAGGTTEQFFGPGTRLTVL.

The chain recombines TRBV30 with TRBJ2-6; D unclear. The V and J ends lost 2 bases and 1 base respectively, with 9 bases between them. The CDR3 covers 15 residues. CDR1 is GTSNPN, CDR2 SVGIG, per germline (reference sequence). CDR3 sequence (DNA): TGTGCCTGGAGTTCTGGTCAGTCTGGGGCCAACGTCCTGACTTTC. Its translation: CAWSSGQSGANVLTF.

The V call is TRBV7-2, the J call TRBJ1-1; no firm D call. Trimming removed 2 bases at V and 5 bases at J, with 9 bases between. From germline, CDR1 is SGHTA and CDR2 FQGNSA. The CDR3 runs to 13 residues. CDR3 region: CASSLSRRTEAFF. The CDR3 DNA sequence: TGTGCCAGCAGCTTATCACGTCGGACTGAAGCTTTCTTT.

The chain links TRBV19 to TRBJ2-1; D is possibly TRBD1 (6 bases). Germline V gene sequence: CDR1 LNHDA, CDR2 SQIVND (reference sequence). The CDR3 covers 16 residues. V was trimmed by 6 bases and J by 3 bases, leaving 18 bases between them. Written as DNA, the CDR3 is TGTGCCAGTAGAAGGGGTATCAGGGGATACTACAATGAGCAGTTCTTC. Encoded protein: CASRRGIRGYYNEQFF.

This clone came up a few times. The V call is TRBV6-6, the J call TRBJ2-3; D gene unclear. V lost 6 bases, J lost 2 bases, and 12 bases lay in between. There are 14 residues in the CDR3. Germline CDR1 is MNHNY and CDR2 is SVGAGI (reference sequence). The CDR3 reads CASSFTENTDTQYF. DNA for the CDR3: TGTGCCAGCAGCTTTACAGAGAACACAGATACGCAGTATTTT.

This sequence joins TRBV5-5 and TRBJ2-1; possible D gene TRBD1, 6 bases. In germline, CDR1 is SGHKS, CDR2 YYEKEE (reference sequence). The germline V and J ends were trimmed by 4 bases and 0 bases, with 17 bases remaining between them. The CDR3 sequence is 17 residues long. CDR3 coding DNA: TGTGCCAGCAGCACCGTTGACAGGACCTACTCCTACAATGAGCAGTTCTTC. The encoded protein is CASSTVDRTYSYNEQFF. Looking up the rest from reference TRBV5-5 and TRBJ2-1 gives the full variable domain: DAGVTQSPTHLIKTRGQQVTLRCSPISGHKSVSWYQQVLGQGPQFIFQYYEKEERGRGNFPDRFSARQFPNYSSELNVNALLLGDSALYLCASSTVDRTYSYNEQFFGPGTRLTVL.

The V gene is TRBV6-1, the J gene TRBJ2-7; D gene unclear. Trimming removed 1 base at V and 3 bases at J, with 13 bases between. This CDR3 is 15 amino acids long. Germline assignment: CDR1 MNHNS and CDR2 SASEGT. The CDR3 loop is CASSEGQAFYYEQYF. The CDR3 DNA reads TGTGCCAGCAGTGAAGGTCAGGCCTTCTACTACGAGCAGTACTTC.

The chain carries TRBV10-3 and TRBJ2-3; weak D call: TRBD1 (5 bases). V was shortened by 10 bases and J by 0 bases, with 11 bases between the two germline ends. The CDR3 length is 13 residues. CDR1 is ENHRY, CDR2 SYGVKD, per germline. The CDR3 loop is CATQGLSTDTQYF. The CDR3 nucleotides are TGTGCCACCCAGGGTCTTAGCACAGATACGCAGTATTTT.

CDR3 sequence (DNA): TGTGCCAGCAGCTTAGACAATCCGAGCGGCTACACCTTC. It translates to CASSLDNPSGYTF. The chain links TRBV7-9 to TRBJ1-2; D is unclear. Trimming removed 1 base from V and 8 bases from J, with 11 bases in between. Germline-derived CDR1 and CDR2 are SEHNR and FQNEAQ (reference sequence). CDR3 length: 13 residues.

This clone was counted a few times. This chain joins TRBV2 and TRBJ2-2, with D perhaps matching TRBD1 or TRBD2 (5 bases each). The CDR3 runs to 15 residues. With 4 bases removed from V and 8 bases from J, the gap between germline ends came to 17 bases. Germline V gene data show CDR1 as SNHLY and CDR2 as FYNNEI. CDR3 loop: CASSGYGQSGGELFF. As DNA, the CDR3 is TGTGCCAGCAGTGGTTACGGACAATCGGGAGGGGAGCTGTTTTTT. The full variable domain, with the rest looked up from reference TRBV2 and TRBJ2-2, is EPEVTQTPSHQVTQMGQEVILRCVPISNHLYFYWYRQILGQKVEFLVSFYNNEISEKSEIFDDQFSVERPDGSNFTLKIRSTKLEDSAMYFCASSGYGQSGGELFFGEGSRLTVL.

The rearrangement links TRBV5-5 to TRBJ1-2; possible D gene TRBD1, 6 bases. The CDR3 covers 15 residues. The V and J ends lost 0 bases and 8 bases respectively, with 17 bases between them. Per germline, CDR1 SGHKS and CDR2 YYEKEE (reference sequence). DNA of the CDR3: TGTGCCAGCAGCTTGGCTTCCGGGGGCCTGTGGGGCTACACCTTC. It codes for CASSLASGGLWGYTF.

The chain combines TRBV30 with TRBJ2-7; TRBD2 matches at 8 bases. CDR3 length equals 22 residues. V lost 0 bases to trimming and J lost 2 bases; unmatched junction nucleotides: 27. The germline gives CDR1 GTSNPN, CDR2 SVGIG (reference sequence). CDR3 DNA sequence: TGTGCCTGGAGTGTACACGGGCTATTCCTGAATACCAGAGCGGGGGTAACCTACGAGCAGTACTTC. Its translation is CAWSVHGLFLNTRAGVTYEQYF.

This clone has more than one count but fewer than ten. This chain uses TRBV10-3 with TRBJ2-2, with 10 bases matching TRBD2. The CDR3 has 15 residues. CDR1 and CDR2 (germline): ENHRY, SYGVKD. Trimming cost V 6 bases and J 3 bases; bases outside gene matches: 4. CDR3 sequence reads: CAIRPSGGDTGELFF. The CDR3 bases are TGTGCCATCAGACCGAGCGGGGGGGACACCGGGGAGCTGTTTTTT.